These 18 T cell receptor beta chains came from one sample sequenced in a study of regulatory T cells in long-lasting Graves disease (dated by TCRdb to about 2021). The sample's time point, from its label and the paper: newly diagnosed GD, antithyroid drugs for less than 3 months. For both TCR sequencing and RNA sequencing, RNA was extracted from PBMCs in TRIzol. Library preparation employed multiplex PCR. Sequencing used an Illumina HiSeq 4000. To build TCR beta libraries, CDR3 regions were amplified by Arm-PCR using iRepertoire HTBI primers. TCRdb itself trimmed the public reads at Q25 with fastp, ran MiXCR and retained productive beta chains. When rows share a CDR3 protein, they turn into one entry using the most common DNA and genes. The sample table lists roughly 400,000 distinct CDR3 sequences, about 17% of them with a count of one. The top ten clonotypes cover about 23% of the sample. The sample also formed part of further work on T cells in Graves' hyperthyroidism and ophthalmopathy.

Sample: peripheral blood mononuclear cells (PBMCs), taken at new diagnosis, from a patient treated with antithyroid drugs. These receptors were collected from a woman aged 18-30 years with Graves disease. Donor details come from another sample of the same person, matched by shared clones.

This clonotype was counted at least ten times. The chain carries TRBV7-2 and TRBJ2-3; D may be TRBD1 (5 bases). This CDR3 is built from 15 residues. The germline CDR1 and CDR2 sequences are SGHTA and FQGNSA. Trimming cost V 5 bases and J 7 bases, with 19 bases left between them. In DNA, the CDR3 is TGTGCCAGCAGCCCGAGCTTAACTGGGGCAAATACGCAGTATTTT. Translation: CASSPSLTGANTQYF.

Ten or more counts support this clonotype. DNA of the CDR3: TGTGCCAGTACAACCGGGACTAGCGACATCAATGAGCAGTTCTTC. Its protein product is CASTTGTSDINEQFF. The rearrangement uses TRBV19 and TRBJ2-1, with TRBD2 matching 10 bases. V dropped 7 bases and J dropped 6; count of bases not matched to a gene: 9. The CDR3 length is 15 residues. The germline V gene encodes CDR1 LNHDA and CDR2 SQIVND (reference sequence).

This clonotype was counted at least ten times. The genes are TRBV11-2 and TRBJ1-1; D remains unclear. This CDR3 has 15 amino acids. Germline CDR1 reads SGHAT; CDR2 reads FQNNGV. V was pared by 1 base and J by 0 bases, with 9 bases between. The CDR3: CASSLGPGLNTEAFF. As DNA, the CDR3 is TGTGCCAGCAGCTTAGGGCCGGGGTTGAACACTGAAGCTTTCTTT.

This clonotype came up many times. The chain is built from TRBV6-1 and TRBJ2-1; D unresolved. V dropped 5 bases and J dropped 0 bases, with 14 bases sitting between them. The CDR3 loop spans 16 amino acids. Germline V gene sequence: CDR1 MNHNS, CDR2 SASEGT. CDR3 nucleotide sequence: TGTGCCAGCAGTCAGACACCCCCAGCCTCCTACAATGAGCAGTTCTTC. Residues: CASSQTPPASYNEQFF.

This clonotype was detected many times. V and J are TRBV7-8 and TRBJ2-7; weak D call: TRBD1 (5 bases). V lost 11 bases to trimming and J lost 5 bases, with 16 bases between them. This CDR3 region has 12 residues. The germline V gene encodes CDR1 SGHVS and CDR2 FQNEAQ. The CDR3 bases are TGTGCCTCCCAGGGTGGCCCCCACGAGCAGTACTTC. Translated, it gives CASQGGPHEQYF.

This clonotype appeared many times. The chain employs TRBV20-1 and TRBJ2-1, with 12 bases fitting TRBD2. CDR1 and CDR2 from the germline V gene are DFQATT and SNEGSKA (reference sequence). After removal of 7 bases from V and 8 bases from J, the junction contained 18 bases not matched to a gene. This CDR3 region has 17 residues. The CDR3 sequence is CSVPLPLAGGPRHEQFF. In DNA, the CDR3 is TGCAGTGTTCCACTTCCCCTAGCGGGAGGGCCGCGGCATGAGCAGTTCTTC.

This chain links TRBV4-3 with TRBJ1-2; D remains unclear. The CDR3 spans 14 residues. V was trimmed by 2 bases and J by 0 bases, leaving 7 bases between them. Germline-derived CDR1 and CDR2 are LGHNA and YSLEER. This CDR3 is CASSQHTTNYGYTF. The CDR3 DNA is TGCGCCAGCAGCCAACACACAACTAACTATGGCTACACCTTC.

This chain uses TRBV7-6 with TRBJ2-1; perhaps TRBD2 as D (6 bases). This CDR3 has 15 residues. Between the trimmed V and J ends, which lost 1 base and 4 bases, there was a span of 11 bases. Germline-derived CDR1 and CDR2 are SGHVS and FNYEAQ. The CDR3 sequence is CASSLVTGVYNEQFF. For the CDR3, the DNA is TGTGCCAGCAGCTTAGTAACGGGAGTTTACAATGAGCAGTTCTTC. Based on the CDR3 plus reference TRBV7-6 and TRBJ2-1, the full variable domain is GAGVSQSPRYKVTKRGQDVALRCDPISGHVSLYWYRQALGQGPEFLTYFNYEAQQDKSGLPNDRFSAERPEGSISTLTIQRTEQRDSAMYRCASSLVTGVYNEQFFGPGTRLTVL.

This clonotype was observed many times. This rearrangement joins TRBV12-3 or TRBV12-4 to TRBJ2-7; TRBD1 might be the D (6 bases). Trimming shortened V by 7 bases and J by 5 bases, and 18 bases separated the two germline ends. This CDR3 has 14 amino acids. This CDR3 is CASNRPGAIHEQYF. As DNA, the CDR3 is TGTGCCAGCAACCGGCCAGGGGCCATCCACGAGCAGTACTTC.

This clonotype has at least ten counts. The CDR3, as DNA: TGTGCCAGCAGTCCCATAACCTCGACAGACGAAGCTTTCTTT. Protein: CASSPITSTDEAFF. The chain couples TRBV27 to TRBJ1-1, with D possibly matching TRBD1 (5 bases). Trimming removed 5 bases at V and 8 bases at J, with 18 bases between. The CDR3 loop spans 14 amino acids. Per the germline V gene, CDR1 is MNHEY and CDR2 is SMNVEV (reference sequence).

The CDR3 region has the DNA TGTGCCAGCTCACCTCAGAAAAAAGAAAAACTGTTTTTT. It codes for CASSPQKKEKLFF. J is TRBJ1-4 and V is TRBV18; D not certain. Trimming stripped 3 bases from V and 8 bases from J, with 10 bases between. CDR1 and CDR2 from the germline V gene are KGHSH and LQKENI. The CDR3 is made up of 13 amino acids.

The rearrangement joins TRBV10-3 to TRBJ1-5, with D possibly matching TRBD1 (5 bases). V lost 4 bases, J lost 0 bases, and 16 bases lay in between. The CDR3 totals 17 residues. CDR1 ENHRY and CDR2 SYGVKD come from the germline V gene. CDR3 sequence: CAISVGRVGNSNQPQHF. DNA of the CDR3: TGTGCCATCAGTGTAGGCAGGGTAGGGAATAGCAATCAGCCCCAGCATTTT.

In this sample, this clonotype turned up many times. The J gene is TRBJ2-7, the V gene TRBV5-4; the match to TRBD2 covers 11 bases. Unmatched junction bases numbered 4, after V lost 2 bases and J lost 0 bases. In germline, CDR1 is SGHNT, CDR2 YYREEE (reference sequence). The CDR3 has 16 amino acids. The CDR3 protein is CASSFSGRGDSYEQYF. CDR3 nucleotides: TGTGCCAGCAGCTTTAGCGGGAGGGGAGACTCCTACGAGCAGTACTTC. Filled out from reference TRBV5-4 and TRBJ2-7, the complete variable domain reads ETGVTQSPTHLIKTRGQQVTLRCSSQSGHNTVSWYQQALGQGPQFIFQYYREEENGRGNFPPRFSGLQFPNYSSELNVNALELDDSALYLCASSFSGRGDSYEQYFGPGTRLTVT.

In its sample, this clonotype was seen a few times. The CDR3: CASSRPQQGWGTEAFF. CDR3 bases: TGTGCCAGCAGCAGACCCCAACAGGGGTGGGGGACTGAAGCTTTCTTT. The chain is built from TRBV7-9 and TRBJ1-1; TRBD1 matches 7 bases. CDR1 is SEHNR, CDR2 FQNEAQ, per germline (reference sequence). The CDR3 extends over 16 amino acids. Germline trimming cut 5 bases from V and 5 bases from J; bases unmatched to any gene: 14.

This clonotype was found many times. J is TRBJ2-3 and V is TRBV20-1; no firm D call. The CDR3 has 12 residues. Per the germline V gene, CDR1 is DFQATT and CDR2 is SNEGSKA (reference sequence). The ends were cut back, 0 bases at V and 5 bases at J, with 6 bases in the middle. CDR3 nucleotide sequence: TGCAGTGCTAGAGACTCCTTAGATACGCAGTATTTT. Protein: CSARDSLDTQYF.

Only a few counts were recorded for this clonotype. A much larger clone differs from this one at a single base, so this may be a read error. The chain joins TRBV5-1 to TRBJ2-1, with unresolved D. Germline CDR1 SGHRS, CDR2 YFSETQ. The CDR3 is 15 residues long. CDR3 bases: TGCACCAGCAAACGAGAGACCAACTCCTACAATGAGCAGTTCTTC. Translation gives CTSKRETNSYNEQFF.

This clonotype came up many times. The V call is TRBV6-1, the J call TRBJ2-1, with 10 positions matching TRBD2. V gave up 5 bases and J gave up 8 bases; unmatched junction bases: 9. The CDR3 contains 15 residues. CDR1 and CDR2 (germline): MNHNS, SASEGT. CDR3 sequence: CASSTLAGAGDEQFF. CDR3 coding DNA: TGTGCCAGCAGTACCCTAGCGGGAGCTGGGGATGAGCAGTTCTTC.

This clonotype was detected ten times or more. The chain couples TRBV11-2 to TRBJ1-2; 11 nucleotides align to TRBD1. Germline trimming cut 7 bases from V and 7 bases from J; bases unmatched to any gene: 8. Germline V gene data show CDR1 as SGHAT and CDR2 as FQNNGV. The CDR3 has 14 residues. The CDR3 region is CASTSGTGGFGYTF. For the CDR3, the DNA is TGTGCCAGCACCTCGGGGACAGGGGGGTTTGGCTACACCTTC.